The 9 T cell receptor beta chains below all came from one sample that was sequenced in a study of liver allograft versus peripheral blood T cells (dated by TCRdb to 2018 to 2021). As for the study more broadly: In liver transplant recipients, the study looked at T cell receptor repertoires in the peripheral blood and set them against the repertoires found within the transplanted livers.

The sequencing machine was an Illumina MiSeq. TCRdb took the public reads, trimmed them with fastp at Q25, ran MiXCR for clone calling and kept in-frame beta chains. Rows matching on CDR3 protein sequence are summarized as one entry with the most common DNA and genes. This sample is represented by about 180 distinct CDR3 sequences; around 21% of them were singletons. About 65% of the sample is taken by the ten largest. The receptors originated from a human patient who had a liver transplant. The graft donor may be the source of some T cells after a transplant.

This clonotype is labeled large (0.1 to 1%). This chain uses TRBV7-2 with TRBJ2-5, with 9 positions matching TRBD2. This CDR3 region has 17 residues. Germline V gene sequence: CDR1 SGHTA, CDR2 FQGNSA. The V gene end was trimmed by 3 bases and the J gene end by 5 bases; junction bases not matched to a gene: 13. In DNA, the CDR3 is TGTGCCAGCAGCTTGTCGGGACTAGCCTCCACGGGGGAGACCCAGTACTTC. This gives the protein CASSLSGLASTGETQYF.

This clonotype is large (0.1 to 1%) by share. The CDR3 is CASSERGMGNTEAFF. In DNA, the CDR3 is TGTGCCAGCAGTGAGCGGGGCATGGGGAACACTGAAGCTTTCTTT. The chain employs TRBV6-1 and TRBJ1-1; D perhaps matches TRBD1 (5 bases). Trimming left V 3 bases short and J 1 base short, with 12 bases between. The CDR3 loop spans 15 amino acids. The germline V gene encodes CDR1 MNHNS and CDR2 SASEGT.

The rearrangement links TRBV7-9 to TRBJ2-5; D is perhaps TRBD2 (5 bases). Germline V CDR1 and CDR2: SEHNR, FQNEAQ (reference sequence). V lost 5 bases and J lost 1, with 11 bases in between. This CDR3 has 14 residues. The CDR3, as DNA: TGTGCCAGCAGCAGCCGTGAGGGCCAAGAGACCCAGTACTTC. Protein sequence: CASSSREGQETQYF.

By proportion, this clonotype is large. The chain is built from TRBV30 and TRBJ1-2, with D perhaps matching TRBD1 (5 bases). This CDR3 region has 11 residues. Deletions cut 3 bases from V and 8 bases from J, with 10 bases between. Germline assignment: CDR1 GTSNPN and CDR2 SVGIG (reference sequence). This chain's CDR3 is CAWRDKGGYTF. For the CDR3, the DNA is TGTGCCTGGAGAGATAAGGGGGGCTACACCTTC.

The rearrangement joins TRBV6-6 to TRBJ1-2; TRBD1 agrees at 8 bases. The CDR3 has 15 amino acids. Per the germline V gene, CDR1 is MNHNY and CDR2 is SVGAGI (reference sequence). Unmatched junction bases numbered 11, after V lost 5 bases and J lost 6 bases. CDR3 nucleotides: TGTGCCAGCAGTAGCTCGACAGGGGCCGGGGATGGCTACACCTTC. As protein: CASSSSTGAGDGYTF.

By share, this clonotype ranks as large. V gene TRBV18 combines with J gene TRBJ2-1; possible D gene TRBD2, 6 bases. Trimming removed 3 bases at V and 0 bases at J, with 15 bases between. The V gene's germline CDR1 is KGHSH and CDR2 LQKENI. This CDR3 contains 17 residues. DNA for the CDR3: TGTGCCAGCTCACCGGGGGGAGGCCTTAGCTCCTACAATGAGCAGTTCTTC. Protein sequence: CASSPGGGLSSYNEQFF.

This clonotype is judged medium-sized. The J gene is TRBJ1-1, the V gene TRBV7-2, with D perhaps matching TRBD1 (6 bases). V was clipped by 4 bases and J by 4 bases, with 13 bases between them. Germline CDR1 is SGHTA and CDR2 is FQGNSA. CDR3 length equals 14 residues. The CDR3 spells CASSSQGGGTEAFF. Here the CDR3 DNA reads TGTGCCAGCAGCTCTCAGGGAGGGGGCACTGAAGCTTTCTTT. The full variable domain, with the rest looked up from reference TRBV7-2 and TRBJ1-1, is GAGVSQSPSNKVTEKGKDVELRCDPISGHTALYWYRQSLGQGLEFLIYFQGNSAPDKSGLPSDRFSAERTGGSVSTLTIQRTQQEDSAVYLCASSSQGGGTEAFFGQGTRLTVV.

This clonotype has only a few counts. This chain joins TRBV7-2 and TRBJ2-3, with no clear D. Germline V gene data show CDR1 as SGHTA and CDR2 as FQGNSA. V dropped 1 base and J dropped 4 bases, with 3 bases sitting between them. The CDR3 is 12 amino acids. CDR3 sequence: CASSLDADTQYF. The CDR3 nucleotides read TGTGCCAGCAGCTTAGATGCAGATACGCAGTATTTT.

By share of the sample, this clonotype is large. The V gene is TRBV30, the J gene TRBJ1-4; D unresolved. The V gene's germline CDR1 is GTSNPN and CDR2 SVGIG (reference sequence). CDR3 length equals 13 residues. With 0 bases removed from V and 8 bases from J, the gap between germline ends came to 10 bases. CDR3 bases: TGTGCCTGGAGTGTAAAGGGAGAGGAAAAACTGTTTTTT. Translation: CAWSVKGEEKLFF. Variable domain in full (rest from reference TRBV30 and TRBJ1-4): SQTIHQWPATLVQPVGSPLSLECTVEGTSNPNLYWYRQAAGRGLQLLFYSVGIGQISSEVPQNLSASRPQDRQFILSSKKLLLSDSGFYLCAWSVKGEEKLFFGSGTQLSVL.